This T cell receptor beta chain was recovered during a study of human T cells and chemical hapten exposure. Using its own MiXCR run on the RACE reads, TCRdb lists one record per CDR3 protein. The table has around 120,000 distinct CDR3 sequences, roughly an eighth seen once. The time point denotes: patch test 1, 2 weeks after DPC sensitization. Treatment meaning: therapeutic diphenylcyclopropenone sensitization with weekly scalp DPC. The CDR3 runs 12 residues. The V gene lost 3 bases and the J gene lost 4 bases, with 6 bases spanning the gap. The sample here was whole blood, taken in connection with sensitization to the hapten diphenylcyclopropenone (DPC). This TCR derives from a woman in her forties or fifties with alopecia areata. Some clones in this sample may be carry-over from other donors' samples. This chain uses TRBV12-3 or TRBV12-4 with TRBJ2-5, with no clear D. The CDR3 DNA reads as TGTGCCAGCAGTTTTCGGCGAGAGACCCAGTACTTC. Protein: CASSFRRETQYF.